These 24 T cell receptor beta chains were all obtained from the same sample, sequenced in a study of blood T cell repertoires in COVID-19. Using immunoSEQ multiplex PCR, the repertoire was profiled, and TCRdb retains in-frame clones only, with some absent. The sample has roughly 41,000 clones, nearly 90% seen once; the top ten hold 20% to 25%. The specimen was peripheral blood. These receptors all come from a man in his fifties or sixties with active or convalescent COVID-19.

The genes are TRBV7-9 and TRBJ1-4, with D possibly being TRBD1 (5 bases). CDR3 length: 16 amino acids. V lost 4 bases and J 4 bases, leaving 16 bases between the germline ends. CDR1 SEHNR and CDR2 FQNEAQ come from the germline V gene (reference sequence). The CDR3 sequence: CASSYGGVTDNEKLFF. In DNA, the CDR3 is TGTGCCAGCAGCTATGGGGGGGTTACGGATAATGAAAAACTGTTTTTT. The entire variable domain, with the rest obtained from reference TRBV7-9 and TRBJ1-4, is as follows: DTGVSQNPRHKITKRGQNVTFRCDPISEHNRLYWYRQTLGQGPEFLTYFQNEAQLEKSRLLSDRFSAERPKGSFSTLEIQRTEQGDSAMYLCASSYGGVTDNEKLFFGSGTQLSVL.

The CDR3 DNA follows: TGCGCCAGCAGTTCCGCGATCGGACAGGGCTATGGCTACACCTTC. Amino acid sequence: CASSSAIGQGYGYTF. The V and J genes are TRBV5-1 and TRBJ1-2; TRBD1 matches 8 bases. The V gene end was trimmed by 5 bases and the J gene end by 4 bases; junction bases not matched to a gene: 10. Germline values: CDR1 SGHRS, CDR2 YFSETQ. This CDR3 contains 15 residues. The full variable domain, in which reference TRBV5-1 and TRBJ1-2 provide the parts outside the CDR3, is KAGVTQTPRYLIKTRGQQVTLSCSPISGHRSVSWYQQTPGQGLQFLFEYFSETQRNKGNFPGRFSGRQFSNSRSEMNVSTLELGDSALYLCASSSAIGQGYGYTFGSGTRLTVV.

This clone was counted only a few times. The chain uses TRBV28 and TRBJ1-4; 9 nucleotides align to TRBD1. V lost 6 bases and J lost 3; bases outside the gene matches: 11. The CDR3 contains 17 residues. Per the germline V gene, CDR1 is MDHEN and CDR2 is SYDVKM. The CDR3 DNA follows: TGTGCCAGCAGGGAGAACAGGGGGCTAGTAGCTAATGAAAAACTGTTTTTT. This codes for CASRENRGLVANEKLFF.

This CDR3 is CASNLYPRTSGSEGEQYF. DNA for the CDR3: TGTGCCAGCAACCTCTACCCCAGGACTAGCGGGAGCGAAGGCGAGCAGTACTTC. This chain joins TRBV28 and TRBJ2-7; 13 positions match TRBD2. From germline, CDR1 is MDHEN and CDR2 SYDVKM. After removal of 7 bases from V and 6 bases from J, the junction contained 18 bases not matched to a gene. The CDR3 spans 18 residues.

The chain carries TRBV19 and TRBJ1-1; a possible D gene is TRBD1 (5 bases). V lost 9 bases, J lost 3 bases, and 17 bases lay in between. The CDR3 consists of 14 residues. From germline, CDR1 is LNHDA and CDR2 SQIVND (reference sequence). The DNA for the CDR3 is TGTGCCAGCAACGGGGGGAATTGGGACACTGAAGCTTTCTTT. Translation: CASNGGNWDTEAFF.

Only a few counts were recorded for this clone. The chain uses TRBV11-2 and TRBJ2-7, with 7 positions matching TRBD2. Germline V gives CDR1 SGHAT, CDR2 FQNNGV. CDR3 length: 15 residues. With 5 bases clipped from V and 2 bases from J, the junction kept 9 bases outside the gene matches. The CDR3 nucleotides are TGTGCCAGCAGCGAGCCGGGACTATTCCCCTACGAGCAGTACTTC. It specifies CASSEPGLFPYEQYF. Full variable domain (outside the CDR3, taken from reference TRBV11-2 and TRBJ2-7): EAGVAQSPRYKIIEKRQSVAFWCNPISGHATLYWYQQILGQGPKLLIQFQNNGVVDDSQLPKDRFSAERLKGVDSTLKIQPAKLEDSAVYLCASSEPGLFPYEQYFGPGTRLTVT.

This chain joins TRBV29-1 and TRBJ2-5, with 9 bases identical to TRBD2. Looked up from germline, CDR1 is SQVTM and CDR2 is ANQGSEA. The CDR3 extends over 12 amino acids. Germline trimming cut 4 bases from V and 3 bases from J; bases unmatched to any gene: 0. CDR3 loop: CSVASGEETQYF. The CDR3 region has the DNA TGCAGCGTTGCTAGCGGGGAAGAGACCCAGTACTTC.

The chain recombines TRBV6-5 with TRBJ2-7; D is perhaps TRBD1 (6 bases). Per the germline V gene, CDR1 is MNHEY and CDR2 is SVGAGI. The CDR3 has 15 residues. V shed 5 bases and J shed 6 bases, with 20 bases lying between them. This chain's CDR3 is CASSPSPGHRAEQYF. In DNA form, the CDR3 reads TGTGCCAGCAGTCCCTCACCGGGACATAGAGCCGAGCAGTACTTC.

The chain recombines TRBV11-2 with TRBJ1-3; D is possibly TRBD1 (5 bases). Trimming shortened V by 3 bases and J by 0 bases, and 15 bases separated the two germline ends. In germline, CDR1 is SGHAT, CDR2 FQNNGV. The CDR3 is 17 residues long. The CDR3 region has the DNA TGTGCCAGCAGCTTGATCCCCGGGACTTACTCTGGAAACACCATATATTTT. Encoded protein: CASSLIPGTYSGNTIYF. The variable domain in full, with the rest retrieved from reference TRBV11-2 and TRBJ1-3, is EAGVAQSPRYKIIEKRQSVAFWCNPISGHATLYWYQQILGQGPKLLIQFQNNGVVDDSQLPKDRFSAERLKGVDSTLKIQPAKLEDSAVYLCASSLIPGTYSGNTIYFGEGSWLTVV.

This clone was recorded a few times. This rearrangement joins TRBV4-2 to TRBJ1-2, with 8 nucleotides matching TRBD1. The germline CDR1 and CDR2 sequences are LGHNA and YNFKEQ. Germline trimming cut 6 bases from V and 4 bases from J; bases unmatched to any gene: 10. CDR3 length: 15 residues. CDR3: CASSRGQGGTYGYTF. CDR3 DNA: TGTGCCAGCAGTCGTGGACAGGGTGGGACCTATGGCTACACCTTC.

The chain combines TRBV7-2 with TRBJ1-1, with D maybe TRBD1 (6 bases). The germline V gene has CDR1 SGHTA and CDR2 FQGNSA. The V and J ends lost 1 base and 5 bases respectively, with 11 bases between them. The length of the CDR3 is 14 residues. CDR3 region: CASSLVRTATEAFF. In nucleotides, the CDR3 is TGTGCCAGCAGCTTAGTCCGGACAGCTACTGAAGCTTTCTTT.

J is TRBJ2-7 and V is TRBV4-2, with TRBD2 matching over 7 bases. Trimming took 3 bases from V and 4 from J; bases not matched to a gene: 9. The CDR3 totals 15 residues. Per germline, CDR1 LGHNA and CDR2 YNFKEQ. CDR3: CASSHGGLSSYEQYF. The DNA for the CDR3 is TGTGCCAGCAGCCACGGGGGACTAAGTTCTTACGAGCAGTACTTC.

The CDR3 sequence is CASTSGLEVDTQYF. The CDR3, as DNA: TGCGCCAGCACCTCGGGACTAGAGGTAGATACGCAGTATTTT. This rearrangement joins TRBV5-1 to TRBJ2-3; 8 bases align to TRBD2. Germline CDR1 reads SGHRS; CDR2 reads YFSETQ. Trimming at V came to 6 bases and at J to 5 bases, leaving 8 bases not matched to a gene. The CDR3 has 14 residues.

The chain couples TRBV12-3 or TRBV12-4 to TRBJ1-2; no firm D call. The ends were cut back, 6 bases at V and 7 bases at J, with 15 bases in the middle. The CDR3 is made up of 13 amino acids. The CDR3 region is CASSLSPSSGYTF. The CDR3 DNA sequence: TGTGCCAGCAGCCTTTCACCCTCGAGTGGCTACACCTTC.

This clone was recorded a few times. The rearrangement links TRBV28 to TRBJ2-2; 12 bases agree with TRBD1. Looked up from germline, CDR1 is MDHEN and CDR2 is SYDVKM. This CDR3 is 16 amino acids long. V dropped 6 bases and J dropped 5; count of bases not matched to a gene: 7. The CDR3 DNA is TGTGCCAGCAGCACCGGGACAGGGGGCGCTACCGGGGAGCTGTTTTTT. Translating it yields CASSTGTGGATGELFF. Full variable domain (outside the CDR3, taken from reference TRBV28 and TRBJ2-2): DVKVTQSSRYLVKRTGEKVFLECVQDMDHENMFWYRQDPGLGLRLIYFSYDVKMKEKGDIPEGYSVSREKKERFSLILESASTNQTSMYLCASSTGTGGATGELFFGEGSRLTVL.

This clone was counted a single time. The chain joins TRBV2 to TRBJ1-1, with 9 bases matching TRBD1. Germline CDR1 is SNHLY and CDR2 is FYNNEI. The CDR3 extends over 15 amino acids. Trimming at V came to 9 bases and at J to 4 bases, leaving 12 bases not matched to a gene. The CDR3 sequence is CARTFGTGIGTEAFF. CDR3 sequence (DNA): TGTGCCAGGACGTTTGGGACAGGGATCGGCACTGAAGCTTTCTTT.

In this sample, this clone turned up once. The V call is TRBV19, the J call TRBJ2-5, with D possibly being TRBD1 (5 bases). This CDR3 contains 13 residues. The germline V and J ends were trimmed by 5 bases and 5 bases, with 12 bases remaining between them. CDR1 is LNHDA, CDR2 SQIVND, per germline (reference sequence). The CDR3 sequence is CASSVPGWETQYF. DNA of the CDR3: TGTGCCAGTAGTGTGCCAGGGTGGGAGACCCAGTACTTC.

J is TRBJ1-4 and V is TRBV2, with a possible D match to TRBD1 (6 bases). In germline, CDR1 is SNHLY, CDR2 FYNNEI. This CDR3 has 12 residues. V was shortened by 7 bases and J by 7 bases, with 10 bases between the two germline ends. CDR3 sequence (DNA): TGTGCCAGCACTGGACAGCTTGAAAAACTGTTTTTT. It translates to CASTGQLEKLFF.

The chain is built from TRBV28 and TRBJ1-4, with 11 bases that match TRBD1. The CDR3 has 18 residues. J lost 8 bases, V lost 5 bases, and 16 bases had no gene match. Germline assignment: CDR1 MDHEN and CDR2 SYDVKM. The CDR3 here is CASSQRQPWDRGREKLFF. CDR3 nucleotide sequence: TGTGCCAGCAGTCAACGACAGCCTTGGGACAGGGGGAGAGAAAAACTGTTTTTT. Filled out from reference TRBV28 and TRBJ1-4, the complete variable domain reads DVKVTQSSRYLVKRTGEKVFLECVQDMDHENMFWYRQDPGLGLRLIYFSYDVKMKEKGDIPEGYSVSREKKERFSLILESASTNQTSMYLCASSQRQPWDRGREKLFFGSGTQLSVL.

The rearrangement links TRBV5-1 to TRBJ2-1, with 13 nucleotides matching TRBD2. Germline V lookup: CDR1 SGHRS, CDR2 YFSETQ. V was pared by 4 bases and J by 7 bases, with 8 bases of the junction left unmatched. The CDR3 is 16 residues long. The CDR3 spells CASSPRTSGSSNEQFF. Written as DNA, the CDR3 is TGCGCCAGCAGCCCCCGGACTAGCGGGAGTTCAAATGAGCAGTTCTTC. The whole variable domain, filled in from reference TRBV5-1 and TRBJ2-1, reads KAGVTQTPRYLIKTRGQQVTLSCSPISGHRSVSWYQQTPGQGLQFLFEYFSETQRNKGNFPGRFSGRQFSNSRSEMNVSTLELGDSALYLCASSPRTSGSSNEQFFGPGTRLTVL.

The V gene is TRBV5-1, the J gene TRBJ2-1; 7 positions match TRBD2. V shed 0 bases and J 7 bases; nucleotides not matched to a gene: 10. The CDR3 contains 16 residues. CDR1 and CDR2 from the germline V gene are SGHRS and YFSETQ. CDR3 amino acids: CASSLDPTGAGNEQFF. The CDR3 coding sequence is TGCGCCAGCAGCTTGGATCCGACGGGAGCGGGGAATGAGCAGTTCTTC.

This clone was seen more than once but under ten times. The chain joins TRBV29-1 to TRBJ2-1; 10 bases map to TRBD2. Germline CDR1 reads SQVTM; CDR2 reads ANQGSEA. The CDR3 loop spans 15 amino acids. V was pared by 2 bases and J by 6 bases, with 7 bases of the junction left unmatched. The CDR3 region is CSVEILAGAGNEQFF. Written as DNA, the CDR3 is TGCAGCGTTGAAATCCTAGCGGGAGCAGGCAATGAGCAGTTCTTC.

The chain combines TRBV9 with TRBJ2-5; no clear D. Trimming pared 2 bases from V and 2 bases from J, leaving 7 bases between. Germline V lookup: CDR1 SGDLS, CDR2 YYNGEE. This CDR3 region has 13 residues. This CDR3 reads CASSVGIQETQYF. Written as DNA, the CDR3 is TGTGCCAGCAGCGTTGGCATTCAAGAGACCCAGTACTTC.

The V call is TRBV2, the J call TRBJ1-1, with unresolved D. Trimming stripped 4 bases from V and 0 bases from J, with 9 bases between. The CDR3 runs 14 residues. Germline V lookup: CDR1 SNHLY, CDR2 FYNNEI. The CDR3 nucleotides read TGTGCCAGCAGTGTTGAGGCTCTGAACACTGAAGCTTTCTTT. Translated: CASSVEALNTEAFF.